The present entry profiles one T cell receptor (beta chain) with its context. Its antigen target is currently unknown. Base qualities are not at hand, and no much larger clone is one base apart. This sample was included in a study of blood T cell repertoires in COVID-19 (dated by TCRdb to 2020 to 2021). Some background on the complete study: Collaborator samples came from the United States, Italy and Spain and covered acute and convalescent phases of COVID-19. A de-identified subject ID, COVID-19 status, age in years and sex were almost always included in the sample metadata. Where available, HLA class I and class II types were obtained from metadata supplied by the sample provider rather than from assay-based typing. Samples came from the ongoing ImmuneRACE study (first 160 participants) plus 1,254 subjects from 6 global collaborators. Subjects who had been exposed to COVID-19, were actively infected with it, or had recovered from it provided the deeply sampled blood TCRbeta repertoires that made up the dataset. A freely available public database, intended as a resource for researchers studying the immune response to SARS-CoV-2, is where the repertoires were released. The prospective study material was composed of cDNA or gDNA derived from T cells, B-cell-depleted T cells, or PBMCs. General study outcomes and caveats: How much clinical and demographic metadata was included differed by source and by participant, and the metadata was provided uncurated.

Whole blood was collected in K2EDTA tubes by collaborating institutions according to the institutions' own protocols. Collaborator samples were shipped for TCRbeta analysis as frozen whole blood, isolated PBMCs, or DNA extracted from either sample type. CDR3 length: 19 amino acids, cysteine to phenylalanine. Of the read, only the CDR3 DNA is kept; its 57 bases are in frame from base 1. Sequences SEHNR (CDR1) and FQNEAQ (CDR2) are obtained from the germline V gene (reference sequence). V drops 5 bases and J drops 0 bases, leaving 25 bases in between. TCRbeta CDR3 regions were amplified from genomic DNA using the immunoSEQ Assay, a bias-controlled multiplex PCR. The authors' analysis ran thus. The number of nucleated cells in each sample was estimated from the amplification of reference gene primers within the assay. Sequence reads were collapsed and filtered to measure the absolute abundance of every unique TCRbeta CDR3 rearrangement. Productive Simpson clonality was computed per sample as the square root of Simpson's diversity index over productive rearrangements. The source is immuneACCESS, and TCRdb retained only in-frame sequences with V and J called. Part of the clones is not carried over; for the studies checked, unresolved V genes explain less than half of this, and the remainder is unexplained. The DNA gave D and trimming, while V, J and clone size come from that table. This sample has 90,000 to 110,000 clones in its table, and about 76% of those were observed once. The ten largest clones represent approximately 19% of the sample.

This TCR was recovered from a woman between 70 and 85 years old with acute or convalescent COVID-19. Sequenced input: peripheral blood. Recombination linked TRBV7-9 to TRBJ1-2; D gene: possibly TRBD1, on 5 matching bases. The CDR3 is CASSLRVSSGGSANYGYTF. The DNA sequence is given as TGTGCCAGCAGCCTCCGCGTCTCGTCGGGGGGTTCGGCTAACTATGGCTACACCTTC.